Listed below are T cell receptor beta chains from one sample, sequenced in a study of beta chain features in type 1 diabetes. The repertoire was sequenced with immunoSEQ multiplex PCR; TCRdb's copy has only in-frame clones and lacks some. The sample comprises roughly 290,000 clones, 8% of which are singletons, and roughly 1% rests with the top ten. The sequenced material came from central memory CD4+ T cells from blood. The receptors come from a woman aged 18 to 35 in good health. CDR3s leave out the opening cysteine and the closing phenylalanine or tryptophan. Clone size is shown for a subset of rows, as once, few, many or a class of expanded clone.

TRBJ1-6 . TRBV6-1 ASSKGTGGSYNSPLH
TRBJ2-1 . TRBV2 ASTRTGSSYNEQF
TRBJ2-1 many TRBV6-1 ASSEKVNGNQEQF
TRBJ1-5 . TRBV2 ASRQQEYSNQPQH
TRBJ1-4 few TRBV5-1 ASSFGTEEKLF
TRBJ1-4 few TRBV27 ASTTQSGEKLF
TRBJ2-1 . TRBV15 ATSRAGRTYNEQF
. few TRBV11-3 ASSLVSLGRDRVSYEQY
TRBJ1-5 . TRBV2 ASRSGTAPNQPQH
TRBJ1-5 . TRBV30 AWSRTRGNQPQH
TRBJ2-1 . TRBV5-4 ASSLTGGRSYNEQF
TRBJ2-5 many TRBV2 ASSEEGHGGATQY
TRBJ2-1 . TRBV7-9 ASSFLTGTHHYNEQF
TRBJ2-6 many TRBV4-2 ASSQDRGASGANVLT
TRBJ2-2 . TRBV19 ASSPYTGELF
TRBJ2-5 few TRBV6-1 ASSDRGLGEQY
TRBJ1-2 . TRBV6-6 ASSRRDRVYGYT
TRBJ1-2 . TRBV7-9 ASSLGAGGNGYT
TRBJ1-1 few TRBV4-3 ASSQVTGAMNTEAF
TRBJ1-4 . TRBV7-9 ASSLGAGTNEKLF
TRBJ1-2 few TRBV5-1 ASSPWEEYGYT
TRBJ2-1 . TRBV5-1 ASSFGTLDEQF
TRBJ2-1 few TRBV10-1 ASSETRQETSSYNEQF
TRBJ2-5 few TRBV2 ASSPTTTGRGPKETQY
TRBJ1-1 few TRBV5-4 ASSLSHLVNTEAF
TRBJ2-1 . TRBV10-3 AISDRDGNNEQF
TRBJ2-7 . TRBV10-3 AISRKGGYEQY
TRBJ2-3 many TRBV7-2 ASSHTRQIFTDTQY
TRBJ2-6 . TRBV7-3 ASSFTRATGANVLT
TRBJ2-3 few TRBV18 ASSGMSTDTQY
TRBJ2-4 . TRBV18 ASSPPSRGENIQY
TRBJ1-2 few TRBV7-2 ASSPARDDYGYT
TRBJ2-1 few TRBV11-3 ASSPKGLRPEQF
TRBJ1-4 few TRBV4-1 ASSHRRGVGEKLF
TRBJ2-3 few TRBV7-3 ASSLEAPPDTQY
TRBJ2-7 few TRBV10-3 AISASFLGGYEQY
TRBJ2-1 many TRBV5-1 ASSLGYSSYNEQF
TRBJ1-1 . TRBV5-4 ASSSGTDNTEAF
TRBJ1-1 few TRBV5-1 ASSRAPGANTEAF
TRBJ1-1 . TRBV7-3 ASSLVSGTTEAF
TRBJ1-4 many TRBV14 ASSAMGEQQKLF
TRBJ2-3 many TRBV4-3 ASSQVRSGSLADTQY
TRBJ2-1 few TRBV7-2 ASSSRVGYNEQF
TRBJ2-1 few TRBV4-2 ASSQESGEQF
TRBJ1-1 . TRBV5-1 ASSHGDTGVEAF
TRBJ2-5 many TRBV6-6 ASTHQETQY